Following are 7 T cell receptor beta chains from one sample sequenced in a study of early T cells in non-severe SARS-CoV-2 infection. TCRdb fed the 5' RACE reads into MiXCR, producing one record per CDR3 protein. The sample consists of fewer than 100,000 distinct CDR3 sequences, about 13% of them appearing once. Sequencing input: whole blood. Receptor source: an adult who was a healthcare worker with PCR-confirmed SARS-CoV-2 infection or an uninfected control (not recorded which).

This clonotype was detected many times. The chain links TRBV20-1 to TRBJ1-3, with TRBD1 as a possible D gene (5 bases). This CDR3 has 13 residues. V lost 3 bases and J 4 bases, leaving 10 bases between the germline ends. Germline assignment: CDR1 DFQATT and CDR2 SNEGSKA (reference sequence). Here the CDR3 DNA reads TGCAGTGCTAGGCAAGGGGTCGGAAACACCATATATTTT. It yields the protein CSARQGVGNTIYF.

CDR3: CSAGTPPSSYEQYF. The CDR3 nucleotides are TGCAGTGCTGGCACCCCCCCTAGCTCCTACGAGCAGTACTTC. V gene TRBV20-1 combines with J gene TRBJ2-7, with D unresolved. V was shortened by 5 bases and J by 0 bases, with 14 bases between the two germline ends. Germline-derived CDR1 and CDR2 are DFQATT and SNEGSKA (reference sequence). The CDR3 runs to 14 residues.

The V gene is TRBV12-3 or TRBV12-4, the J gene TRBJ1-6; 7 bases align to TRBD1. There are 13 residues in the CDR3. Trimming at V came to 7 bases and at J to 5 bases, leaving 2 bases not matched to a gene. The DNA of the CDR3 is TGTGCCAGCACAGGACAGGATAATTCACCCCTCCACTTT. As protein: CASTGQDNSPLHF.

At least ten counts were recorded for this clonotype. The chain is built from TRBV11-3 and TRBJ2-2; D uncertain. This CDR3 region has 11 residues. Trimming took off 6 bases at V and 8 bases at J, with 7 bases between the two ends. From germline, CDR1 is SGHNT and CDR2 YENEEA. The CDR3 region is CASSYGGELFF. For the CDR3, the DNA is TGTGCCAGCAGTTATGGGGGGGAGCTGTTTTTT.

This clonotype appeared many times. The genes are TRBV15 and TRBJ1-5, with D maybe TRBD1 (5 bases). Germline assignment: CDR1 LNHNV and CDR2 YYDKDF (reference sequence). The CDR3 runs to 14 residues. V was clipped by 0 bases and J by 4 bases, with 7 bases between them. The DNA for the CDR3 is TGTGCCACCAGCAGAGACAGGGCGAATCAGCCCCAGCATTTT. Translation: CATSRDRANQPQHF.

This clonotype is a singleton in its sample. The chain uses TRBV20-1 and TRBJ2-3, with 13 bases fitting TRBD2. Per the germline V gene, CDR1 is DFQATT and CDR2 is SNEGSKA (reference sequence). The CDR3 contains 15 residues. Trimming took 4 bases from V and 4 from J; bases not matched to a gene: 5. The CDR3 nucleotides are TGCAGTGCTACGGGGACTAGCGGGATGGCAGATACGCAGTATTTT. Its translation: CSATGTSGMADTQYF.

This clonotype was detected ten times or more. This rearrangement joins TRBV12-5 to TRBJ1-2; 11 bases match TRBD1. The CDR3 runs 16 residues. Trimming removed 0 bases from V and 5 bases from J; junction bases left unmatched: 5. From germline, CDR1 is LGHNT and CDR2 FRNRAP. The CDR3 here is CASGLVTGTGGYGYTF. The CDR3 DNA sequence: TGTGCTAGTGGTTTGGTTACCGGGACAGGGGGGTATGGCTACACCTTC.